The clone carrying this T cell receptor beta chain has ten or more counts. Its target is not known. One end of the junction fails to match germline, which may point to a read error. TCRdb re-derived calls from the 5' RACE reads in MiXCR, one entry per CDR3 protein. The sample contains 5,700 or so distinct CDR3 sequences, roughly an eighth of which appear only once. These data originate in a study of spatial heterogeneity in lung cancer. Study-wide results and caveats: Counts of expanded intratumoral alpha and beta TCRs tracked tumor mutation counts.

Time point described: sample taken at primary tumor resection. Sequencing covered unsorted whole RNA taken from tumor, nontumor lung or frozen PBMC. The sequence derives from a female donor with early-stage non-small cell lung cancer. Material: lung tumor tissue, obtained at surgery.

The CDR3 nucleotides are TGTGCCAGCAGTCTAGCGGGAGGCCTCTACAATGAGCAGTTCTTC. Translated, it gives CASSLAGGLYNEQFF. This chain uses TRBV12-3 or TRBV12-4 with TRBJ2-1; 11 nucleotides align to TRBD2. The CDR3 spans 15 residues.